Below, one T cell receptor (beta chain) is given with its context. These data are taken from a study of blood T cell repertoires in COVID-19. The wider study: Researchers got acute and convalescent COVID-19 samples from the United States, Italy and Spain. From T cells, B-cell-depleted T cells, or PBMCs came the material, which was cDNA or gDNA.

This CDR3 comprises 15 residues. Germline CDR1 KGHSH, CDR2 LQKENI. V lost 3 bases to trimming and J lost 7 bases, with 19 bases between them. How the authors handled the data: Counts of nucleated cells, estimated from reference gene primer amplification, were obtained. Measured with immunoSEQ multiplex PCR; TCRdb has only the in-frame clones, and not every one. V and J calls and clone size are as listed in that table; D and trimming were resolved from the DNA. Of under 150,000 clones in the sample, approximately 90% are singletons; the top ten hold 18%. This TCR was sampled from a man aged 50-60 years with active or convalescent COVID-19. Sequenced material: peripheral blood. The chain is built from TRBV18 and TRBJ2-7; D remains unclear. CDR3 bases: TGTGCCAGCTCACCTTTGCTCCAGATACTACGGGAGCAGTACTTC. This encodes CASSPLLQILREQYF.